Listed below are T cell receptor beta chains from one sample, sequenced in a study of shared clonotypes between healthy human individuals. The repertoire was sequenced with immunoSEQ multiplex PCR; TCRdb's copy has only in-frame clones and lacks some. Here the sample spans around 2.1 million clones, roughly 91% being singletons. The sequenced material came from naive CD8+ T cells from PBMCs. These TCRs come from a man between 18 and 29 years old in good health. Some clones in this sample may be carry-over from other donors' samples. Each CDR3 is given with its conserved first and last residue. The order of the fields is J gene, clone size, D gene, V gene, CDR3 protein, CDR3 DNA. D genes are given only for firm matches. Not every row has a clone size; where given, it reads once, few, many or a size class.

TRBJ1-1 NA NA TRBV22-1 CPGSALGRGRLLGEAFF TGTCCTGGGAGCGCACTGGGCAGGGGGCGCCTTCTAGGTGAAGCTTTCTTT
TRBJ2-5 NA NA TRBV11-1 CASSPREETQYF TGTGCCAGCAGCCCAAGGGAAGAGACCCAGTACTTC
TRBJ2-1 once NA TRBV30 CAWSVASHNEQFF TGTGCCTGGAGTGTAGCCTCCCACAATGAGCAGTTCTTC
TRBJ2-3 once TRBD2 TRBV9 CASSATSGRAADTQYF TGTGCCAGCAGCGCAACTAGCGGGAGGGCAGCAGATACGCAGTATTTT
TRBJ2-7 NA TRBD1 TRBV4-2 CASSQVDRGSYEQYF TGTGCCAGCAGCCAAGTCGACAGGGGATCCTACGAGCAGTACTTC
TRBJ2-3 NA NA TRBV9 CASSEQGRVSDTQYF TGTGCCAGCAGCGAGCAAGGCAGAGTGTCAGATACGCAGTATTTT
TRBJ1-2 NA NA TRBV4-1 CASSPGPGVRYGYTF TGCGCCAGCAGCCCAGGACCGGGGGTCCGCTATGGCTACACCTTC
TRBJ1-2 NA TRBD1 TRBV4-1 CASSQERQGNYGYTF TGCGCCAGCAGCCAAGAACGACAGGGGAACTATGGCTACACCTTC
TRBJ1-1 NA NA TRBV6-6 CASISTEAFF TGTGCCAGCATCTCCACTGAAGCTTTCTTT
TRBJ2-2 NA NA TRBV27 CASSPLGGTGELFF TGTGCCAGCAGTCCCCTGGGGGGCACCGGGGAGCTGTTTTTT
TRBJ1-1 NA NA TRBV7-2 CASSLADSLNTEAFF TGTGCCAGCAGCTTAGCGGATAGTCTGAACACTGAAGCTTTCTTT
TRBJ2-7 NA NA TRBV4-3 CASSQDDNGPYEQYF TGCGCCAGCAGCCAAGACGACAACGGCCCCTACGAGCAGTACTTC
TRBJ2-1 NA NA TRBV27 CASSLAPSWNEQFF TGTGCCAGCAGTTTAGCGCCCTCCTGGAATGAGCAGTTCTTC
TRBJ1-2 NA NA TRBV6-4 CASSTGEHYGYTF TGTGCCAGCAGTACTGGGGAGCACTATGGCTACACCTTC
TRBJ1-2 NA NA TRBV27 CASSPSGADGYTF TGTGCCAGCAGTCCCTCGGGCGCGGATGGCTACACCTTC
TRBJ2-1 NA TRBD2 TRBV27 CASIRSGTGVNEQFF TGTGCCAGCATTCGAAGCGGGACTGGGGTGAATGAGCAGTTCTTC
TRBJ1-5 NA NA TRBV7-9 CASSRGGSNQPQHF TGTGCCAGCAGCCGGGGGGGTAGCAATCAGCCCCAGCATTTT
TRBJ2-1 NA TRBD2 TRBV18 CASSPPGLAGVGNEQFF TGTGCCAGCTCACCACCGGGACTAGCGGGAGTCGGCAATGAGCAGTTCTTC
TRBJ2-3 NA NA TRBV15 CATSRPVWGLTSTDTQYF TGTGCCACCAGCAGGCCTGTATGGGGTTTAACTAGCACAGATACGCAGTATTTT
TRBJ2-7 NA TRBD2 TRBV5-1 CASSGLAGGPLYEQYF TGCGCCAGCTCGGGACTAGCGGGAGGGCCCCTCTACGAGCAGTACTTC
TRBJ1-3 NA TRBD1 TRBV4-3 CASSQDQGANTIYF TGCGCCAGCAGCCAAGATCAGGGGGCTAACACCATATATTTT
TRBJ1-2 NA NA TRBV9 CASSPRNNYGYTF TGTGCCAGCAGTCCCCGAAATAACTATGGCTACACCTTC
TRBJ1-1 NA NA TRBV4-1 CASSPGRMNTEAFF TGCGCCAGCAGCCCCGGGAGGATGAACACTGAAGCTTTCTTT
TRBJ2-7 once TRBD1 TRBV7-8 CASSFTSKPGQGAYEQYF TGTGCCAGCAGCTTTACGTCGAAACCGGGACAGGGGGCCTACGAGCAGTACTTC
TRBJ2-1 NA TRBD2 TRBV11-3 CASSLVGTNSYNEQFF TGTGCCAGCAGCTTAGTAGGGACTAACTCCTACAATGAGCAGTTCTTC
TRBJ2-5 NA TRBD1 TRBV5-4 CASRSGGAEETQYF TGTGCCAGCAGGTCAGGGGGCGCGGAAGAGACCCAGTACTTC
TRBJ2-7 NA TRBD1 TRBV7-6 CASSSGTGSYEQYF TGTGCCAGCAGCTCTGGGACAGGGAGCTACGAGCAGTACTTC
TRBJ1-2 NA NA TRBV28 CASSVLGAYGYTF TGTGCCAGCAGTGTATTGGGGGCCTATGGCTACACCTTC
TRBJ2-3 NA NA TRBV11-2 CASHGRESTDTQYF TGTGCCAGCCACGGCAGGGAAAGCACAGATACGCAGTATTTT
TRBJ2-7 NA NA TRBV4-1 CASSQEPQTYEQYF TGCGCCAGCAGCCAAGAGCCACAGACCTACGAGCAGTACTTC
TRBJ2-2 NA NA TRBV7-9 CASSLGSSGELFF TGTGCCAGCAGCTTAGGGTCATCCGGGGAGCTGTTTTTT
TRBJ2-1 NA TRBD2 TRBV7-3 CASSDGSSGRSTEQFF TGTGCCAGCAGCGACGGGAGTAGCGGGAGGTCTACCGAGCAGTTCTTC
TRBJ2-5 NA NA TRBV25-1 CASSEPAGRATQYF TGTGCCAGCAGTGAACCCGCCGGCAGGGCGACCCAGTACTTC
TRBJ2-7 NA NA TRBV23-1 CASTPPQPRGSYEQYF TGCGCCAGCACTCCGCCGCAGCCCCGAGGATCCTACGAGCAGTACTTC
TRBJ2-7 NA TRBD1 TRBV6-5 CASSLWTGNEQYF TGTGCCAGCAGTCTATGGACAGGGAACGAGCAGTACTTC
TRBJ2-7 NA NA TRBV6-5 CASSYSEGVEQYF TGTGCCAGCAGTTACTCGGAAGGGGTCGAGCAGTACTTC
TRBJ2-5 NA NA TRBV18 CASSPPGLWETQYF TGTGCCAGCTCACCACCAGGGTTATGGGAGACCCAGTACTTC
TRBJ2-3 NA NA TRBV4-3 CASSQDRLWGVSTDTQYF TGCGCCAGCAGCCAAGATAGGCTTTGGGGGGTGAGCACAGATACGCAGTATTTT
TRBJ2-7 NA NA TRBV28 CASSFRGYEQYF TGTGCCAGCAGTTTCCGTGGTTACGAGCAGTACTTC
TRBJ2-2 NA TRBD2 TRBV4-3 CASSQASGSGELFF TGCGCCAGCAGCCAAGCGAGCGGGAGCGGGGAGCTGTTTTTT
TRBJ2-7 few NA TRBV4-1 CASSLLLGSSYEQYF TGCGCCAGCAGCCTCCTCCTGGGGAGCTCCTACGAGCAGTACTTC
TRBJ2-3 NA NA TRBV6-5 CASSSARMGTDTQYF TGTGCCAGCAGTTCCGCAAGGATGGGCACAGATACGCAGTATTTT
TRBJ2-7 NA NA TRBV7-9 CASSLGGPGFYEQYF TGTGCCAGCAGCTTAGGGGGGCCGGGGTTCTACGAGCAGTACTTC
TRBJ2-5 NA NA TRBV5-4 CASSPDFQETQYF TGTGCCAGCAGCCCGGACTTCCAAGAGACCCAGTACTTC
TRBJ2-1 NA NA TRBV28 CASSLITNEQFF TGTGCCAGCAGTCTAATTACCAATGAGCAGTTCTTC
TRBJ1-5 NA TRBD1 TRBV4-1 CASRRTGGGNQPQHF TGCGCCAGCAGGAGGACAGGGGGCGGCAATCAGCCCCAGCATTTT
TRBJ2-2 NA NA TRBV6-5 CASSYYKETGELFF TGTGCCAGCAGTTATTATAAGGAAACCGGGGAGCTGTTTTTT
TRBJ1-5 NA NA TRBV27 CASSIRDRGQPQHF TGTGCCAGCAGTATTCGGGACCGTGGTCAGCCCCAGCATTTT
TRBJ1-5 NA NA TRBV7-8 CAVTQPQHF TGTGCAGTTACTCAGCCCCAGCATTTT
TRBJ2-5 NA NA TRBV6-5 CASRYTTLYQETQYF TGTGCCAGCAGATACACTACACTGTACCAAGAGACCCAGTACTTC
TRBJ1-3 NA NA TRBV7-9 CASSLEFGQEPNTIYF TGTGCCAGCAGCTTAGAATTCGGACAAGAACCAAACACCATATATTTT
TRBJ1-1 once NA TRBV7-8 CASSLGYGGNTEAFF TGTGCCAGCAGCTTAGGGTACGGTGGGAACACTGAAGCTTTCTTT
TRBJ1-5 NA NA TRBV27 CASSLTVNQPQHF TGTGCCAGCAGTTTGACAGTTAATCAGCCCCAGCATTTT
TRBJ2-3 NA TRBD1 TRBV9 CASSAPDRATDTQYF TGTGCCAGCAGCGCCCCGGACAGGGCGACAGATACGCAGTATTTT
TRBJ1-1 once NA TRBV4-1 CASSQGLDSEAFF TGCGCCAGCAGCCAAGGCCTAGACAGTGAAGCTTTCTTT
TRBJ1-3 NA NA TRBV28 CASSFLDMRVGGAGNTIYF TGTGCCAGCAGTTTCCTTGATATGAGGGTTGGGGGGGCTGGAAACACCATATATTTT